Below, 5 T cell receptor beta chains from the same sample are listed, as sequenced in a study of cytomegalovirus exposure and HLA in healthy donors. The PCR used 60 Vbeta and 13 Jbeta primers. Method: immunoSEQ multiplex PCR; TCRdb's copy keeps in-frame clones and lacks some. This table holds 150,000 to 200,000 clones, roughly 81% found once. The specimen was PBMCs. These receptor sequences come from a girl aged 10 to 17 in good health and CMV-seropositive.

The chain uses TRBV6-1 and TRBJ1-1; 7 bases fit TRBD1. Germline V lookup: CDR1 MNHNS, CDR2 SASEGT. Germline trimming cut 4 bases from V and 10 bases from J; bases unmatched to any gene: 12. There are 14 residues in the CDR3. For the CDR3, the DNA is TGTGCCAGCAGTGGAGGACAGGATCGGGTTAGAGCTTTCTTT. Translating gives CASSGGQDRVRAFF.

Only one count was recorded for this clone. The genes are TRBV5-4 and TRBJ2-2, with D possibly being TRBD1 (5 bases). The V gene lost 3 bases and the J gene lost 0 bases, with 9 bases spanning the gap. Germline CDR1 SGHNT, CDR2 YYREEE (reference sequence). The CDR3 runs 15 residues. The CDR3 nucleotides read TGTGCCAGCAGCTCGACAGATACGAACACCGGGGAGCTGTTTTTT. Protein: CASSSTDTNTGELFF.

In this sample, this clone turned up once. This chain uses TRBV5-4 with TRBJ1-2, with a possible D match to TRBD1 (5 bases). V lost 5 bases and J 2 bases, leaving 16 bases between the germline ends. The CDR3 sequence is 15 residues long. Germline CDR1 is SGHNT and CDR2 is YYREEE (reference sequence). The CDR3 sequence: CASSMGGTTNYGYTF. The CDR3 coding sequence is TGTGCCAGCAGTATGGGGGGAACGACGAACTATGGCTACACCTTC.

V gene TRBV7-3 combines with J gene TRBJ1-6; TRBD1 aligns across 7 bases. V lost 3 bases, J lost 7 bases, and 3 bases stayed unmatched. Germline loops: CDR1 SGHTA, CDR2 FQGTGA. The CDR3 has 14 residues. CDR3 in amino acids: CASSFNRGNSPLHF. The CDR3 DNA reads TGTGCCAGCAGCTTCAACAGGGGAAATTCACCCCTCCACTTT.

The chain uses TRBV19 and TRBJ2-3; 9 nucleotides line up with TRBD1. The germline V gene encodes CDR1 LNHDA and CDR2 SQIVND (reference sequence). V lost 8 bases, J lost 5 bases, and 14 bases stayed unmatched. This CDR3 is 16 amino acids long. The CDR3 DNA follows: TGTGCCAGTCCTCCGGGACAGGGAACGTTGGTAGATACGCAGTATTTT. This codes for CASPPGQGTLVDTQYF.